Following are 7 T cell receptor beta chains from one sample sequenced in a study of monozygotic twins with inflammatory bowel disease (dated by TCRdb to between 2018 and 2021). Receptor libraries were prepared by 5' RACE. Sequencer: Illumina HiSeq 2500. TCRdb reprocessed the reads, reporting each CDR3 protein sequence once and no DNA. The data table for this sample lists a few hundred thousand distinct CDR3 sequences. The ten largest clones represent 2.5% to 3% of the sample. The sequencing sample was made of blood. The receptors originated from a human donor with ulcerative colitis or Crohn's disease, or a healthy co-twin of an affected twin (not recorded which).

J is TRBJ1-2 and V is TRBV6-5. The CDR3 is 13 amino acids. Looked up from germline, CDR1 is MNHEY and CDR2 is SVGAGI. This CDR3 reads CASSYSRENGYTF.

The chain joins TRBV5-4 to TRBJ2-3; with no DNA, the TCRdb D assignment of TRBD2 cannot be verified. This CDR3 is 17 amino acids long. Germline CDR1 is SGHNT and CDR2 is YYREEE (reference sequence). The CDR3: CASSDGTSELSTDTQYF.

The J gene is TRBJ2-1, the V gene TRBV7-9; TCRdb's assignment of TRBD2 cannot be checked, as there is no DNA. The germline V gene has CDR1 SEHNR and CDR2 FQNEAQ (reference sequence). The CDR3 sequence is 15 residues long. CDR3 loop: CASSFLAGGQGEQFF.

The chain couples TRBV9 to TRBJ1-4; TCRdb outputs TRBD1, but without DNA this stays unchecked. Germline lookup yields CDR1 SGDLS and CDR2 YYNGEE. The CDR3 is 15 amino acids. The CDR3 is CASSSRQETNEKLFF.

The J gene is TRBJ2-1, the V gene TRBV30; TCRdb calls TRBD2, which cannot be checked without DNA. The CDR3 spans 15 residues. Germline V gene sequence: CDR1 GTSNPN, CDR2 SVGIG (reference sequence). The CDR3 sequence is CAYTTASGGHNEQFF.

V usage is TRBV6-5 and J usage is TRBJ2-5. From germline, CDR1 is MNHEY and CDR2 SVGAGI. The CDR3 is 13 residues long. The chain's CDR3 is CASSKQFQETQYF.

The genes are TRBV7-2 and TRBJ1-2. Looked up from germline, CDR1 is SGHTA and CDR2 is FQGNSA. The CDR3 runs 13 residues. The CDR3 loop reads CASSLAPGAGYTF.